Listed below are T cell receptor beta chains from one sample, sequenced in a study of T cells after yellow fever vaccination. TCRdb re-analysed the 5' RACE reads in MiXCR, keeping a single row per CDR3 protein. The data contain 300,000 to 350,000 distinct CDR3 sequences, under 5% of them singletons. Specimen: PBMCs, collected 5 days after the yellow fever booster vaccination. The receptors come from a man aged 18 to 30 who received the YFV17D yellow fever vaccine. Both conserved end residues are trimmed from each CDR3. A row's size may be missing; if present it is once, few, many or a size class.

>TRBJ2-1|TRBV6-6|many
ASSYSLAGDYNEQF
>TRBJ2-5|TRBV5-4|few
ASRPDVDYPQETQY
>TRBJ1-5|TRBV5-1|few
ASSLDFYQPQH
>TRBJ1-6|TRBV12-3/TRBV12-4|few
ASNRFPNSPLH
>TRBJ2-5|TRBV12-3/TRBV12-4|few
ASRTGQLTETQY
>TRBJ2-4|TRBV12-5|few
ASGPRGPKNIQY
>TRBJ2-4|TRBV4-1|many
ASSQDIFKNIQY
>TRBJ2-2|TRBV6-5|many
ASSSRAGGLGELF
>TRBJ2-2|TRBV20-1|few
SASRPIGELF
>TRBJ2-4|TRBV7-9|many
ASSSAPTRWGPED
>TRBJ1-6|TRBV9|few
ASSSRGGGNSPLH
>TRBJ2-5|TRBV12-3/TRBV12-4|many
ASRTVGAFRTQY
>TRBJ2-7|TRBV12-3/TRBV12-4|many
ASSSHQTATYEQY
>TRBJ2-3|TRBV25-1|many
ASSGTSADTQY
>TRBJ2-7|TRBV5-4|.
ASSFLLRVGGGGEQY
>TRBJ2-4|TRBV5-1|few
ASSLGGRGRQLQY
>TRBJ2-5|TRBV20-1|.
SAGDRGLQETQY
>TRBJ2-5|TRBV28|.
ASTGTARTQY